Each of the 32 T cell receptor beta chains below was sequenced from the same sample in a study of blood T cell repertoires in COVID-19. TCRdb's table, derived via immunoSEQ multiplex PCR, lists solely in-frame clones and lacks some. The table lists about 400,000 clones, 70% to 90% of them singletons. Sample: PBMCs or T cells enriched from blood (not recorded which). The source of these receptors is a woman between 35 and 50 years old with acute COVID-19.

J is TRBJ1-2 and V is TRBV5-1; TRBD1 agrees at 7 bases. CDR3 size: 15 residues. In germline, CDR1 is SGHRS, CDR2 YFSETQ. J lost 4 bases, V lost 0 bases, and 6 bases had no gene match. CDR3 loop: CASSLEPGQSYGYTF. The CDR3 DNA reads as TGCGCCAGCAGCTTGGAGCCGGGACAGAGCTATGGCTACACCTTC. Full variable domain (rest looked up from reference TRBV5-1 and TRBJ1-2): KAGVTQTPRYLIKTRGQQVTLSCSPISGHRSVSWYQQTPGQGLQFLFEYFSETQRNKGNFPGRFSGRQFSNSRSEMNVSTLELGDSALYLCASSLEPGQSYGYTFGSGTRLTVV.

The rearrangement joins TRBV10-3 to TRBJ1-2; the match to TRBD1 covers 9 bases. This CDR3 is built from 13 residues. Germline-derived CDR1 and CDR2 are ENHRY and SYGVKD. V shed 7 bases, J shed 4 bases, and the junction held 4 bases outside the gene matches. In DNA, the CDR3 is TGTGCCATCAACACGGGACAGGGCTATGGCTACACCTTC. Its translation is CAINTGQGYGYTF.

CDR3 in DNA: TGTGCCAGTGCCGGGACAGGTTTCTATGGCTACACCTTC. Amino acid sequence: CASAGTGFYGYTF. The V and J genes are TRBV19 and TRBJ1-2; TRBD1 aligns across 8 bases. The CDR3 is made up of 13 amino acids. Trimming took 8 bases from V and 4 from J; bases not matched to a gene: 6. Germline-derived CDR1 and CDR2 are LNHDA and SQIVND (reference sequence).

The chain employs TRBV15 and TRBJ1-1; 7 bases match TRBD1. The CDR3 has 15 amino acids. Per the germline V gene, CDR1 is LNHNV and CDR2 is YYDKDF (reference sequence). Unmatched junction bases numbered 10, after V lost 3 bases and J lost 6 bases. As DNA, the CDR3 is TGTGCCACCAGCAGCCAAACCACAGGGGACGCTGAAGCTTTCTTT. Protein product: CATSSQTTGDAEAFF.

The chain recombines TRBV30 with TRBJ2-5, with TRBD2 matching 10 bases. Per germline, CDR1 GTSNPN and CDR2 SVGIG (reference sequence). After removal of 2 bases from V and 4 bases from J, the junction contained 7 bases not matched to a gene. The CDR3 runs to 15 residues. CDR3 DNA sequence: TGTGCCTGGAGTCTCAGCGGGGGGGCCTTAGAGACCCAGTACTTC. The encoded protein is CAWSLSGGALETQYF.

The chain couples TRBV20-1 to TRBJ2-1; 9 bases fit TRBD2. Trimming removed 3 bases from V and 0 bases from J; junction bases left unmatched: 3. Germline V gives CDR1 DFQATT, CDR2 SNEGSKA (reference sequence). CDR3 length equals 15 residues. The CDR3 loop reads CSASPSGDSYNEQFF. CDR3 in DNA: TGCAGTGCTAGTCCTAGCGGGGACTCCTACAATGAGCAGTTCTTC.

J is TRBJ2-7 and V is TRBV18, with 9 positions matching TRBD1. Trimming took 2 bases from V and 7 from J; bases not matched to a gene: 15. Per the germline V gene, CDR1 is KGHSH and CDR2 is LQKENI. The CDR3 sequence is 17 residues long. CDR3: CASSPLLQGAHQGEQYF. The CDR3 DNA follows: TGTGCCAGCTCACCATTATTACAGGGGGCGCACCAGGGAGAGCAGTACTTC.

The rearrangement links TRBV5-6 to TRBJ2-1; TRBD1 might be the D (6 bases). The CDR3 totals 15 residues. The V end lost 5 bases, the J end lost 2 bases, and 14 bases lay between the germline ends. Germline CDR1 and CDR2: SGHDT and YYEEEE. The chain's CDR3 is CASSRRGGAYNEQFF. The DNA for the CDR3 is TGTGCCAGCAGTCGACGAGGGGGTGCCTACAATGAGCAGTTCTTC.

The chain is built from TRBV19 and TRBJ2-1; 9 bases are a match to TRBD1. With 4 bases clipped from V and 9 bases from J, the junction kept 4 bases outside the gene matches. Germline CDR1 reads LNHDA; CDR2 reads SQIVND (reference sequence). This CDR3 contains 13 residues. CDR3 bases: TGTGCCAGTAGTAGGGACAGGGAGAGTGAGCAGTTCTTC. It is translated as CASSRDRESEQFF.

The genes are TRBV13 and TRBJ1-1; a possible D gene is TRBD1 (5 bases). V lost 2 bases and J 2 bases, leaving 12 bases between the germline ends. Germline V gene lookup returns CDR1 PRHDT and CDR2 FYEKMQ (reference sequence). The CDR3 sequence is 15 residues long. The CDR3 protein is CASSLHQGINTEAFF. The CDR3 DNA reads as TGTGCCAGCAGCTTACACCAGGGAATAAACACTGAAGCTTTCTTT.

This sequence joins TRBV6-5 and TRBJ2-7; D possibly corresponds to TRBD2 (5 bases). The CDR3 has 13 residues. The V end was cut by 7 bases, the J end by 0 bases, with 10 bases between. In germline, CDR1 is MNHEY, CDR2 SVGAGI. This CDR3 is CASIPAGSYEQYF. The CDR3 DNA reads TGTGCCAGCATCCCCGCGGGCTCCTACGAGCAGTACTTC.

The chain carries TRBV7-8 and TRBJ1-3; D unresolved. V lost 5 bases and J lost 0, with 11 bases in between. Per germline, CDR1 SGHVS and CDR2 FQNEAQ. CDR3 size: 15 residues. The CDR3 DNA is TGTGCCAGCAGCCCTAGGAGTCTCTCTGGAAACACCATATATTTT. This translates into CASSPRSLSGNTIYF.

This clone has just one count. V gene TRBV25-1 combines with J gene TRBJ2-5; D not resolved. Germline CDR1 MGHDK, CDR2 SYGVNS. V was clipped by 8 bases and J by 0 bases, with 4 bases between them. This CDR3 comprises 11 residues. The CDR3, as DNA: TGTGCCAGCCAGTACCAAGAGACCCAGTACTTC. Translating gives CASQYQETQYF.

This chain uses TRBV30 with TRBJ1-4, with D perhaps matching TRBD1 (5 bases). V shed 2 bases and J shed 5 bases, with 15 bases lying between them. The CDR3 has 15 residues. The germline V gene has CDR1 GTSNPN and CDR2 SVGIG (reference sequence). CDR3 bases: TGTGCCTGGAGTCTTAGTAGGGGCTTCAATGAAAAACTGTTTTTT. Its translation: CAWSLSRGFNEKLFF.

The chain joins TRBV11-2 to TRBJ2-1, with 10 bases that match TRBD2. The germline CDR1 and CDR2 sequences are SGHAT and FQNNGV. J lost 2 bases, V lost 7 bases, and 8 bases had no gene match. The CDR3 is 16 residues long. This CDR3 reads CASTLGSGGTYNEQFF. CDR3 coding DNA: TGTGCCAGCACCCTCGGTAGCGGGGGGACCTACAATGAGCAGTTCTTC.

The gene calls are TRBV5-4 and TRBJ2-3; 9 bases map to TRBD2. The germline V gene encodes CDR1 SGHNT and CDR2 YYREEE (reference sequence). There are 16 residues in the CDR3. The V segment lost 5 bases and the J segment 0 bases; nucleotides outside the gene matches: 7. The CDR3 sequence is CASRRGGDPSTDTQYF. The CDR3 DNA follows: TGTGCCAGCAGGCGCGGGGGGGATCCTAGCACAGATACGCAGTATTTT.

This chain links TRBV11-2 with TRBJ2-3; 11 bases align to TRBD2. The CDR3 loop spans 17 amino acids. CDR1 SGHAT and CDR2 FQNNGV come from the germline V gene. V gave up 5 bases and J gave up 1 base; unmatched junction bases: 8. The CDR3 DNA reads as TGTGCCAGCAGCCACCGAGCGACTAGCGGGGGCACAGATACGCAGTATTTT. This translates into CASSHRATSGGTDTQYF.

The V call is TRBV19, the J call TRBJ1-5, with 7 nucleotides matching TRBD1. V was clipped by 6 bases and J by 4 bases; unmatched bases: 9. Germline loops: CDR1 LNHDA, CDR2 SQIVND (reference sequence). The CDR3 totals 15 residues. CDR3 bases: TGTGCCAGTAGGATCCATCAGGGGGTTAATCAGCCCCAGCATTTT. Amino acids: CASRIHQGVNQPQHF.

The chain carries TRBV24-1 and TRBJ2-3; D might be TRBD1 (6 bases). Germline values: CDR1 KGHDR, CDR2 SFDVKD. The CDR3 is 13 amino acids. V lost 5 bases and J lost 6, with 11 bases in between. DNA for the CDR3: TGTGCCACCAGTGGGACAGAAACCGATACGCAGTATTTT. Residues: CATSGTETDTQYF.

The chain is built from TRBV19 and TRBJ2-3, with TRBD2 as a possible D gene (5 bases). Germline V lookup: CDR1 LNHDA, CDR2 SQIVND (reference sequence). The V and J ends lost 5 bases and 2 bases respectively, with 14 bases between them. There are 15 residues in the CDR3. The chain's CDR3 is CASSPARTLTDTQYF. DNA for the CDR3: TGTGCCAGTAGTCCCGCCCGGACTCTCACAGATACGCAGTATTTT.

The chain combines TRBV9 with TRBJ1-5, with D maybe TRBD1 (5 bases). CDR1 SGDLS and CDR2 YYNGEE come from the germline V gene. Deletions cut 2 bases from V and 0 bases from J, with 9 bases between. The length of the CDR3 is 15 residues. The CDR3 DNA reads TGTGCCAGCAGCGTCGCAGGGCATAGCAATCAGCCCCAGCATTTT. It codes for CASSVAGHSNQPQHF.

The rearrangement links TRBV18 to TRBJ2-6; D is perhaps TRBD2 (5 bases). This CDR3 has 17 residues. V lost 2 bases and J lost 3, with 14 bases in between. The V gene's germline CDR1 is KGHSH and CDR2 LQKENI. This chain's CDR3 is CASSPEAGLGGANVLTF. The DNA of the CDR3 is TGTGCCAGCTCACCAGAGGCGGGTCTGGGTGGGGCCAACGTCCTGACTTTC.

This clone appeared once. CDR3 amino acids: CASSLDGLAGGPDEQFF. The CDR3, as DNA: TGTGCCAGCAGCTTGGATGGGCTAGCGGGGGGGCCGGACGAGCAGTTCTTC. The chain is built from TRBV5-4 and TRBJ2-1; the match to TRBD2 covers 12 bases. CDR3 length equals 17 residues. V lost 0 bases to trimming and J lost 10 bases; unmatched junction nucleotides: 11. CDR1 and CDR2 from the germline V gene are SGHNT and YYREEE (reference sequence).

The genes are TRBV30 and TRBJ1-1; D is undetermined. The germline V gene has CDR1 GTSNPN and CDR2 SVGIG (reference sequence). The CDR3 consists of 15 residues. Trimming shortened V by 1 base and J by 1 base, and 13 bases separated the two germline ends. The CDR3 DNA sequence: TGTGCCTGGAGTGACCCCGCCAGATCGAACACTGAAGCTTTCTTT. Amino acid sequence: CAWSDPARSNTEAFF.

The rearrangement uses TRBV29-1 and TRBJ1-3; D not certain. The CDR3 has 14 residues. V lost 3 bases and J 0 bases, leaving 9 bases between the germline ends. The germline gives CDR1 SQVTM, CDR2 ANQGSEA. The CDR3 loop reads CSVDQSRSGNTIYF. DNA for the CDR3: TGCAGCGTTGATCAGTCCCGCTCTGGAAACACCATATATTTT.

This chain joins TRBV10-3 and TRBJ2-2; D is perhaps TRBD1 (5 bases). With 6 bases removed from V and 1 base from J, the gap between germline ends came to 12 bases. The length of the CDR3 is 15 residues. Germline CDR1 and CDR2: ENHRY and SYGVKD. The CDR3 sequence is CAISERQLNTGELFF. In nucleotides, the CDR3 is TGTGCCATCAGCGAAAGACAGCTGAACACCGGGGAGCTGTTTTTT.

The chain is built from TRBV7-9 and TRBJ2-3, with 9 bases lining up with TRBD2. The CDR3 consists of 16 residues. V dropped 5 bases and J dropped 4; count of bases not matched to a gene: 10. Germline V gene sequence: CDR1 SEHNR, CDR2 FQNEAQ (reference sequence). The DNA for the CDR3 is TGTGCCAGCAGCAAAGTCGGCGGGGGGGAATCAGATACGCAGTATTTT. Residues: CASSKVGGGESDTQYF.

The chain has TRBV7-6 and TRBJ2-3, with 11 bases fitting TRBD2. The V gene end was trimmed by 2 bases and the J gene end by 1 base; junction bases not matched to a gene: 5. Germline V CDR1 and CDR2: SGHVS, FNYEAQ. This CDR3 is 17 amino acids long. CDR3 nucleotides: TGTGCCAGCAGCTTACGACTAGCGGGGAGTCGCACAGATACGCAGTATTTT. Amino acids: CASSLRLAGSRTDTQYF. Full variable domain (rest looked up from reference TRBV7-6 and TRBJ2-3): GAGVSQSPRYKVTKRGQDVALRCDPISGHVSLYWYRQALGQGPEFLTYFNYEAQQDKSGLPNDRFSAERPEGSISTLTIQRTEQRDSAMYRCASSLRLAGSRTDTQYFGPGTRLTVL.

The V gene is TRBV7-2, the J gene TRBJ1-1; D gene unclear. This CDR3 comprises 14 residues. Per the germline V gene, CDR1 is SGHTA and CDR2 is FQGNSA. The V end lost 5 bases, the J end lost 1 base, and 11 bases lay between the germline ends. CDR3: CASSPRGENTEAFF. The CDR3 bases are TGTGCCAGCAGCCCCCGGGGAGAGAACACTGAAGCTTTCTTT.

This rearrangement joins TRBV5-1 to TRBJ2-5; perhaps TRBD1 as D (6 bases). Germline CDR1 SGHRS, CDR2 YFSETQ. The CDR3 is 14 amino acids. Between the trimmed V and J ends, which lost 4 bases and 9 bases, there was a span of 19 bases. The CDR3 DNA reads as TGCGCCAGCAGCGATTTAACAGGGAAGGGGGCCCAGTACTTC. Its protein is CASSDLTGKGAQYF.

This chain joins TRBV6-5 and TRBJ1-1, with unresolved D. Germline V CDR1 and CDR2: MNHEY, SVGAGI. This CDR3 has 14 amino acids. V shed 7 bases and J shed 2 bases, with 14 bases lying between them. Here the CDR3 reads CASMVSFGNTEAFF. CDR3 in DNA: TGTGCCAGCATGGTAAGCTTCGGTAACACTGAAGCTTTCTTT.

The rearrangement joins TRBV5-1 to TRBJ2-7; D remains unclear. This CDR3 region has 13 residues. Per germline, CDR1 SGHRS and CDR2 YFSETQ. The ends were cut back, 2 bases at V and 0 bases at J, with 6 bases in the middle. Here the CDR3 reads CASSFSSSYEQYF. Here the CDR3 DNA reads TGCGCCAGCAGCTTTTCCAGCTCCTACGAGCAGTACTTC.